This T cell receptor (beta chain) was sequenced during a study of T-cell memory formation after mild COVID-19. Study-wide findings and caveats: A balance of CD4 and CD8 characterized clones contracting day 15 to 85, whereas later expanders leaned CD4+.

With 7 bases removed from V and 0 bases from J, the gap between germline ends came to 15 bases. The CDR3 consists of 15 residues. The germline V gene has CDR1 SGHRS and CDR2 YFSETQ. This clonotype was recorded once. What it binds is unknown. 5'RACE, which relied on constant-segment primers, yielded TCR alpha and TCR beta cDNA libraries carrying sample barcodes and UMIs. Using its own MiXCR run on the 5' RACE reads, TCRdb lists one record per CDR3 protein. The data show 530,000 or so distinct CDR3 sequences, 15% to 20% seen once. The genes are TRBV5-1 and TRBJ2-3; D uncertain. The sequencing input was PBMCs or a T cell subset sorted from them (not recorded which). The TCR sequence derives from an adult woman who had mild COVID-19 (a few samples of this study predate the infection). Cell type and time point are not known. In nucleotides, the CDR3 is TGCGCCAGCGGGTATGAAACAGCTAGCACAGATACGCAGTATTTT. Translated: CASGYETASTDTQYF.